This is a list of T cell receptor beta chains from one sample in a study of shared clonotypes between healthy human individuals. TCRdb's table, derived via immunoSEQ multiplex PCR, lists solely in-frame clones and lacks some. The table lists 740,000 or so clones, more than 70% of them singletons. The sample comprised memory CD4+ T cells sorted from blood. These receptor sequences come from a woman aged 25 to 39 in good health. The conserved cysteine and the conserved F or W are not part of the CDR3 here. Each record gives: V gene, D gene, CDR3 length, CDR3 protein. A D gene is named only where the DNA matches it firmly.

TRBV5-1	NA	12	ASSFSGGNTEAF
TRBV19	NA	11	ASKRDGAYGYT
TRBV2	NA	10	ASVGPYTEAF
TRBV5-1	NA	12	ASSGEATNEKLF
TRBV7-2	TRBD1	13	ASSLEGQSNEKLF
TRBV14	TRBD2	13	ASSQIAGGTQEQY
TRBV28	NA	12	ASSLRSPPYEQY
TRBV5-6	TRBD2	14	ASSFWTSGRADTQY
TRBV11-2	NA	13	ASSFMGRDGNTIY
TRBV7-7	NA	15	ASSPQRASATNEKLF
TRBV6-6	NA	12	ASRPGQNQETQY
TRBV2	NA	14	ASSDLGREITYEQY
TRBV19	NA	13	ASSAWGRITDTQY
TRBV27	NA	12	ASSLQGTNYGYT
TRBV12-2	NA	11	ASLEPQVPEAF
TRBV5-1	TRBD2	14	ASSTTSGTDTGELF
TRBV5-1	NA	10	ASIGITGELF
TRBV5-5	NA	11	ASSTGGQETQY
TRBV30	NA	11	AWRPNIGFWQF
TRBV7-9	TRBD2	13	ASSLGAGEPETQY
TRBV11-2	NA	14	ASSLAGTTNTGELF
TRBV28	NA	13	ASSFGIMTYTEAF
TRBV14	TRBD1	13	ASSQNQGANEKLF
TRBV5-3	NA	13	ARSSSRDGAGTQY
TRBV9	NA	10	ASSVYTDTQY
TRBV5-4	TRBD1	11	ASSRTGKYEQY
TRBV4-1	NA	13	ASSQPTAKNTEAF
TRBV28	NA	15	ASSLFAASGNTGELF
TRBV6-5	NA	14	ASSYSRSHSGNTIY
TRBV5-4	NA	11	ASSLISGPEQY
TRBV7-2	NA	14	ASSLEVMAKFYEQY
TRBV28	TRBD2	15	ASSTPVTGTTNYEQY
TRBV6-1	TRBD1	12	ASSEAGTDKPQH
TRBV28	NA	9	ASSSQNTIY
TRBV28	NA	12	ASTTPSGSYEQY
TRBV19	TRBD1	15	ASSRNQGAARLNEQY
TRBV5-1	NA	14	ASSLVSGGAYEKLF
TRBV29-1	TRBD1	13	SVEDPATGGYEQY
TRBV10-3	TRBD2	12	AIKGTSAYNEQF
TRBV28	NA	10	ASSLQGREQY
TRBV4-2	TRBD1	13	ASSQAQTGGAGYT
TRBV10-3	TRBD1	12	AIQAGQGFGEQF